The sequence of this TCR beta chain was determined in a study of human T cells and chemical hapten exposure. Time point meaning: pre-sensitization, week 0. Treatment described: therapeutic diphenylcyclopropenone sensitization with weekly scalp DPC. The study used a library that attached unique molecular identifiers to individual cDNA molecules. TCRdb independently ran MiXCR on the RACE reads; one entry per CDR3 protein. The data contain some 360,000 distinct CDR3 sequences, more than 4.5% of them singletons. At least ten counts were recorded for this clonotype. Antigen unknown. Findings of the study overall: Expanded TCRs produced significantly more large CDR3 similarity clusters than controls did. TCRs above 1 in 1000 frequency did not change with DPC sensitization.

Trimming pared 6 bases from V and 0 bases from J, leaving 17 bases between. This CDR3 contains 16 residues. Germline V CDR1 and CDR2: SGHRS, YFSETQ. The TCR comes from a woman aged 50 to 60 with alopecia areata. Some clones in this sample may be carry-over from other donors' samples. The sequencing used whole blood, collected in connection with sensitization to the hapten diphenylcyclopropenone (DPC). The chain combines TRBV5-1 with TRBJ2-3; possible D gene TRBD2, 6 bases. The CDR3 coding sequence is TGCGCCAGCACAGCGGGCACGCAACCTAGCACAGATACGCAGTATTTT. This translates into CASTAGTQPSTDTQYF.